A single sample is the source of the 31 T cell receptor beta chains below, sequenced in a study of Ad26.COV2.S vaccination and SARS-CoV-2 variants. Produced via immunoSEQ multiplex PCR; TCRdb's table is partial and in-frame only. The table includes roughly 500,000 clones, about 83% detected once. The treatment here: over 15 received Ad26.COV2.S at low or high dose, single or two shots; a few received placebo; per-sample allocation not given. Sample collection was performed on day 63 after the first vaccine or placebo injection. This specimen was peripheral blood, taken in a trial of Ad26.COV2.S vaccine versus placebo. Every receptor here comes from a person between 18 and 60 years old who received the Ad26.COV2.S COVID-19 vaccine or a placebo.

CDR3 sequence: CASSPIAGVPDTQYF. CDR3 bases: TGTGCCAGCAGCCCCATAGCGGGAGTGCCGGATACGCAGTATTTT. The V call is TRBV9, the J call TRBJ2-3; 9 bases line up with TRBD2. Germline V gene sequence: CDR1 SGDLS, CDR2 YYNGEE. V was pared by 4 bases and J by 6 bases, with 9 bases of the junction left unmatched. The length of the CDR3 is 15 residues.

The genes are TRBV27 and TRBJ2-5; no clear D gene. This CDR3 has 13 residues. Deletions cut 4 bases from V and 0 bases from J, with 6 bases between. Germline values: CDR1 MNHEY, CDR2 SMNVEV (reference sequence). The CDR3 protein is CASSYSNQETQYF. The CDR3 DNA sequence: TGTGCCAGCAGTTATTCAAACCAAGAGACCCAGTACTTC.

Note on this clone: Additional DNA sequences in this sample encode the identical CDR3. The chain joins TRBV12-3 or TRBV12-4 to TRBJ2-1; TRBD2 might be the D (5 bases). This CDR3 has 13 residues. The V end lost 6 bases, the J end lost 4 bases, and 10 bases lay between the germline ends. The CDR3 is CASSPLGYNEQFF. DNA of the CDR3: TGTGCCAGCAGCCCACTAGGGTACAATGAGCAGTTCTTC.

This sequence joins TRBV5-6 and TRBJ2-7, with a weak D call TRBD1 (6 bases). Looked up from germline, CDR1 is SGHDT and CDR2 is YYEEEE. This CDR3 is 13 amino acids long. Trimming removed 6 bases from V and 4 bases from J, with 14 bases in between. CDR3 DNA sequence: TGTGCCAGCACTCCATACCAGGGGTACGAGCAGTACTTC. Translated: CASTPYQGYEQYF.

This sequence joins TRBV7-2 and TRBJ2-7; D is uncertain. The CDR3 contains 12 residues. Germline CDR1 SGHTA, CDR2 FQGNSA. With 2 bases removed from V and 8 bases from J, the gap between germline ends came to 10 bases. The CDR3 sequence is CASSLSGAKQYF. DNA for the CDR3: TGTGCCAGCAGCTTATCAGGAGCAAAGCAGTACTTC.

This clone appeared once. In nucleotides, the CDR3 is TGTGCCAGTAGTATTGGCAGGAATTCCTACGAGCAGTACTTC. Translation gives CASSIGRNSYEQYF. The chain uses TRBV19 and TRBJ2-7; D is undetermined. The V gene's germline CDR1 is LNHDA and CDR2 SQIVND (reference sequence). Trimming left V 3 bases short and J 1 base short, with 10 bases between. The CDR3 loop spans 14 amino acids.

Only one count was recorded for this clone. The chain combines TRBV7-9 with TRBJ1-1; D not certain. The CDR3 sequence is 14 residues long. Germline values: CDR1 SEHNR, CDR2 FQNEAQ (reference sequence). Trimming cost V 5 bases and J 0 bases, with 10 bases left between them. CDR3 residues: CASSPDLLNTEAFF. DNA of the CDR3: TGTGCCAGCAGCCCCGATCTTTTGAACACTGAAGCTTTCTTT. Complete variable domain (other parts from reference TRBV7-9 and TRBJ1-1): DTGVSQNPRHKITKRGQNVTFRCDPISEHNRLYWYRQTLGQGPEFLTYFQNEAQLEKSRLLSDRFSAERPKGSFSTLEIQRTEQGDSAMYLCASSPDLLNTEAFFGQGTRLTVV.

Regarding this clone: Other DNA sequences from this sample encode an identical CDR3 as well. The rearrangement uses TRBV30 and TRBJ2-1; D not certain. The V end lost 0 bases, the J end lost 7 bases, and 4 bases lay between the germline ends. This CDR3 region has 11 residues. Germline loops: CDR1 GTSNPN, CDR2 SVGIG (reference sequence). Here the CDR3 DNA reads TGTGCCTGGAGTGTAGCGAATGAGCAGTTCTTC. It is translated as CAWSVANEQFF.

V and J are TRBV29-1 and TRBJ1-1; the match to TRBD1 covers 10 bases. Germline V CDR1 and CDR2: SQVTM, ANQGSEA. V dropped 4 bases and J dropped 7; count of bases not matched to a gene: 9. This CDR3 is built from 14 residues. The CDR3, as DNA: TGCAGCGTTGTGGGCGACAGGGGGCCTTATGAAGCTTTCTTT. Residues: CSVVGDRGPYEAFF. Based on the CDR3 plus reference TRBV29-1 and TRBJ1-1, the full variable domain is SAVISQKPSRDICQRGTSLTIQCQVDSQVTMMFWYRQQPGQSLTLIATANQGSEATYESGFVIDKFPISRPNLTFSTLTVSNMSPEDSSIYLCSVVGDRGPYEAFFGQGTRLTVV.

V gene TRBV19 combines with J gene TRBJ2-5, with 7 bases identical to TRBD1. Trimming took 6 bases from V and 1 from J; bases not matched to a gene: 8. This CDR3 has 15 residues. Germline CDR1 and CDR2: LNHDA and SQIVND (reference sequence). The CDR3 DNA reads as TGTGCCAGTAGCCCACTAGGGACAGTCCAAGAGACCCAGTACTTC. Its protein is CASSPLGTVQETQYF.

V usage is TRBV11-2 and J usage is TRBJ2-5; TRBD2 aligns across 8 bases. After removal of 10 bases from V and 6 bases from J, the junction contained 10 bases not matched to a gene. This CDR3 is built from 13 residues. Germline loops: CDR1 SGHAT, CDR2 FQNNGV. The CDR3 spells CATRRGVSQTQYF. CDR3 bases: TGTGCCACCCGGCGGGGGGTGTCCCAGACCCAGTACTTC.

This clone showed up just once. The chain recombines TRBV5-4 with TRBJ2-1, with D tentatively TRBD1 (6 bases). The CDR3 covers 14 residues. From germline, CDR1 is SGHNT and CDR2 YYREEE (reference sequence). The ends were cut back, 4 bases at V and 7 bases at J, with 15 bases in the middle. CDR3 DNA: TGTGCCAGCAGCACATCAGGGGTTCGGAATGAGCAGTTCTTC. It specifies CASSTSGVRNEQFF.

The chain joins TRBV24-1 to TRBJ1-4; TRBD1 aligns across 10 bases. Germline V CDR1 and CDR2: KGHDR, SFDVKD. The CDR3 spans 15 residues. J gave up 4 bases and V 10 bases, and 8 bases lay outside the gene matches. DNA of the CDR3: TGTGCCACACCGGGACAGGGGATCCATAATGAAAAACTGTTTTTT. Its protein is CATPGQGIHNEKLFF.

This chain links TRBV7-9 with TRBJ2-7; 7 bases match TRBD1. This CDR3 has 15 amino acids. The V gene end was trimmed by 4 bases and the J gene end by 3 bases; junction bases not matched to a gene: 9. Germline lookup yields CDR1 SEHNR and CDR2 FQNEAQ (reference sequence). In DNA form, the CDR3 reads TGTGCCAGCAGCTACCTAACAGGGGTAATCTACGAGCAGTACTTC. Encoded protein: CASSYLTGVIYEQYF.

The J gene is TRBJ2-7, the V gene TRBV2, with a weak D call TRBD1 (6 bases). V was pared by 5 bases and J by 4 bases, with 12 bases between. This CDR3 comprises 13 residues. The V gene's germline CDR1 is SNHLY and CDR2 FYNNEI. CDR3 bases: TGTGCCAGCAGTCGGGACACCTTGTACGAGCAGTACTTC. Amino acid sequence: CASSRDTLYEQYF.

The chain has TRBV6-4 and TRBJ2-2, with TRBD1 identical over 8 bases. This CDR3 contains 14 residues. Losses at the gene ends were 5 bases for V and 9 bases for J; bases not matched to a gene: 8. The germline V gene has CDR1 MRHNA and CDR2 SNTAGT. CDR3 nucleotides: TGTGCCAGCAGTCCCATTTCAGGGGGCCGGGAGCTGTTTTTT. Translation gives CASSPISGGRELFF.

V is TRBV7-9 and J is TRBJ2-1; TRBD1 might be the D (6 bases). V gave up 10 bases and J gave up 8 bases, with 15 bases separating them. The CDR3 spans 12 residues. Germline CDR1 and CDR2: SEHNR and FQNEAQ (reference sequence). CDR3 protein: CATQGWGHEQFF. CDR3 nucleotides: TGTGCCACCCAGGGGTGGGGCCATGAGCAGTTCTTC.

This clone was counted once. The genes are TRBV4-2 and TRBJ2-1; 7 nucleotides align to TRBD2. J was trimmed by 0 bases and V by 0 bases; bases with no gene match: 5. The CDR3 spans 17 residues. CDR1 is LGHNA, CDR2 YNFKEQ, per germline. The CDR3 is CASSQEASGYSYNEQFF. The CDR3 bases are TGTGCCAGCAGCCAAGAGGCTAGCGGATACTCCTACAATGAGCAGTTCTTC.

V and J are TRBV15 and TRBJ1-4, with D possibly being TRBD1 (6 bases). The CDR3 extends over 16 amino acids. CDR1 and CDR2 (germline): LNHNV, YYDKDF (reference sequence). Trimming pared 0 bases from V and 6 bases from J, leaving 14 bases between. The CDR3 DNA is TGTGCCACCAGCAGAGATGTGACAGGTCAATATGAAAAACTGTTTTTT. Residues: CATSRDVTGQYEKLFF.

This clone is a singleton in its sample. The rearrangement links TRBV6-4 to TRBJ2-1; either TRBD1 or TRBD2 may supply D (7 bases each). Germline CDR1 and CDR2: MRHNA and SNTAGT. The CDR3 extends over 16 amino acids. Between the trimmed V and J ends, which lost 2 bases and 5 bases, there was a span of 16 bases. Written as DNA, the CDR3 is TGTGCCAGCAGTGACCAGGGGGGAGGGTCCCACAATGAGCAGTTCTTC. This sequence encodes CASSDQGGGSHNEQFF.

The V call is TRBV18, the J call TRBJ2-7, with 14 bases aligning to TRBD2. Germline assignment: CDR1 KGHSH and CDR2 LQKENI. V dropped 0 bases and J dropped 7; count of bases not matched to a gene: 5. The CDR3 spans 16 residues. CDR3 nucleotide sequence: TGTGCCAGCTCACCACCCCGACTAGCGGGAGGGGGTGAGCAGTACTTC. Amino acid sequence: CASSPPRLAGGGEQYF.

This chain connects TRBV3-1 (or the pseudogene TRBV3-2) to TRBJ2-3; 11 positions agree with TRBD2. CDR1 and CDR2 (germline): LGHDT, YNNKEL (reference sequence). The CDR3 totals 16 residues. The junction had 7 bases not matched to a gene; V was cut back by 4 bases and J by 4 bases. CDR3 loop: CASSPLTSGSADTQYF. In DNA, the CDR3 is TGTGCCAGCAGCCCTCTTACTAGCGGGAGCGCAGATACGCAGTATTTT.

This chain links TRBV19 with TRBJ2-1; D is possibly TRBD1 (6 bases). The CDR3 consists of 16 residues. Deletions cut 5 bases from V and 0 bases from J, with 14 bases between. The germline V gene encodes CDR1 LNHDA and CDR2 SQIVND (reference sequence). CDR3 protein: CASSETGPFSYNEQFF. The DNA of the CDR3 is TGTGCCAGTAGTGAGACAGGCCCGTTCTCCTACAATGAGCAGTTCTTC.

CDR3 sequence (DNA): TGTGCCACCAGTGATCGTGTGGCAGCCTCCTACAATGAGCAGTTCTTC. Translating it yields CATSDRVAASYNEQFF. V and J are TRBV24-1 and TRBJ2-1; D gene unclear. The CDR3 is 16 amino acids. Trimming shortened V by 3 bases and J by 0 bases, and 11 bases separated the two germline ends. Germline CDR1 and CDR2: KGHDR and SFDVKD.

This clone was seen a single time. The chain carries TRBV27 and TRBJ2-5; 10 bases map to TRBD2. CDR1 is MNHEY and CDR2 is SMNVEV in the germline V gene (reference sequence). The CDR3 sequence is 14 residues long. The junction had 5 bases not matched to a gene; V was cut back by 3 bases and J by 7 bases. The CDR3 nucleotides read TGTGCCAGCAGTTTGGCTAGCGGGAGTGGGACCCAGTACTTC. Protein product: CASSLASGSGTQYF.

The V and J genes are TRBV7-9 and TRBJ2-3, with TRBD1 as a possible D gene (6 bases). Germline V gives CDR1 SEHNR, CDR2 FQNEAQ (reference sequence). V lost 1 base, J lost 3 bases, and 11 bases lay in between. The CDR3 sequence is 15 residues long. The CDR3: CASSLVQGKTDTQYF. CDR3 DNA: TGTGCCAGCAGCTTAGTTCAGGGGAAGACAGATACGCAGTATTTT.

The genes are TRBV7-2 and TRBJ2-1; D is perhaps TRBD1 (6 bases). Deletions cut 4 bases from V and 5 bases from J, with 18 bases between. Germline-derived CDR1 and CDR2 are SGHTA and FQGNSA. This CDR3 is 16 amino acids long. The CDR3 region is CASSSTGTSINNEQFF. CDR3 DNA: TGTGCCAGCAGCTCGACCGGGACATCAATAAACAATGAGCAGTTCTTC.

V and J are TRBV6-2 or TRBV6-3 and TRBJ2-1, with D hard to call. Trimming shortened V by 5 bases and J by 10 bases, and 9 bases separated the two germline ends. CDR3 length: 11 residues. Germline CDR1 reads MNHEY; CDR2 reads SVGEGT. Here the CDR3 DNA reads TGTGCCAGCAGTCAAAAGTGGGAGCAGTTCTTC. Its translation: CASSQKWEQFF.

This clone was seen a handful of times. The same CDR3 is also encoded by other DNA sequences in this sample. This rearrangement joins TRBV18 to TRBJ2-7; D perhaps matches TRBD1 (5 bases). The V gene's germline CDR1 is KGHSH and CDR2 LQKENI. The ends were cut back, 2 bases at V and 4 bases at J, with 6 bases in the middle. The CDR3 has 12 residues. The CDR3 here is CASSPGAYEQYF. The CDR3 DNA is TGTGCCAGCTCACCAGGGGCATACGAGCAGTACTTC.

The chain employs TRBV28 and TRBJ2-7, with 8 bases matching TRBD1. CDR3 length equals 13 residues. Trimming removed 7 bases from V and 6 bases from J; junction bases left unmatched: 8. CDR1 is MDHEN, CDR2 SYDVKM, per germline. The CDR3 loop is CASTTTGALEQYF. For the CDR3, the DNA is TGTGCCAGCACTACGACAGGGGCACTCGAGCAGTACTTC. Full variable domain (missing parts from reference TRBV28 and TRBJ2-7): DVKVTQSSRYLVKRTGEKVFLECVQDMDHENMFWYRQDPGLGLRLIYFSYDVKMKEKGDIPEGYSVSREKKERFSLILESASTNQTSMYLCASTTTGALEQYFGPGTRLTVT.

This chain uses TRBV19 with TRBJ2-6; D gene ambiguous. This CDR3 has 14 amino acids. Germline V lookup: CDR1 LNHDA, CDR2 SQIVND (reference sequence). V lost 3 bases to trimming and J lost 3 bases, with 6 bases between them. DNA for the CDR3: TGTGCCAGTAGTATGGGTAGTGGGGCCAACGTCCTGACTTTC. Encoded protein: CASSMGSGANVLTF.